A single sample gave rise to the 17 T cell receptor beta chains below, sequenced in a study of control samples from healthy donors and cancer patients. Generated by immunoSEQ multiplex PCR, the TCRdb table keeps only in-frame clones and is missing some. The sample includes approximately 100,000 clones, approximately 86% of them seen just once. Sample: blood. These receptors were taken from a man aged 30 to 45 in good health.

The gene calls are TRBV7-9 and TRBJ2-1; 9 bases line up with TRBD1. The germline gives CDR1 SEHNR, CDR2 FQNEAQ (reference sequence). The trim removed 2 bases at V and 7 bases at J, leaving 6 bases unmatched. The CDR3 runs to 15 residues. CDR3 DNA: TGTGCCAGCAGCTTAAGGGACAGGGTTACGAATGAGCAGTTCTTC. Residues: CASSLRDRVTNEQFF.

CDR3 residues: CATSDEAGPRDTQYF. The CDR3 coding sequence is TGTGCCACCAGTGATGAAGCAGGGCCCAGAGATACGCAGTATTTT. This rearrangement joins TRBV24-1 to TRBJ2-3, with D tentatively TRBD1 (5 bases). V was clipped by 3 bases and J by 5 bases, with 14 bases between them. Germline V gene data show CDR1 as KGHDR and CDR2 as SFDVKD. This CDR3 has 15 residues.

The chain is built from TRBV10-2 and TRBJ1-2, with TRBD1 matching 9 bases. The CDR3 runs 13 residues. Per germline, CDR1 WSHSY and CDR2 SAAADI. V dropped 5 bases and J dropped 3; count of bases not matched to a gene: 1. CDR3 DNA sequence: TGCGCCAGCAGTCGGGACAGGGACTATGGCTACACCTTC. This translates into CASSRDRDYGYTF.

The rearrangement uses TRBV25-1 and TRBJ2-2; no definite D call. V was shortened by 6 bases and J by 6 bases, with 11 bases between the two germline ends. Germline lookup yields CDR1 MGHDK and CDR2 SYGVNS. The CDR3 contains 13 residues. DNA of the CDR3: TGTGCCAGCAGCGAAAATCTTGCCGGGGAGCTGTTTTTT. Protein: CASSENLAGELFF.

This clone occurred once. This CDR3 is CASSTAGILQETQYF. As DNA, the CDR3 is TGTGCCAGCAGCACCGCCGGGATTTTACAAGAGACCCAGTACTTC. The chain joins TRBV9 to TRBJ2-5, with D possibly matching TRBD2 (5 bases). Germline V CDR1 and CDR2: SGDLS, YYNGEE. This CDR3 spans 15 amino acids. V lost 4 bases to trimming and J lost 2 bases, with 15 bases between them.

The chain joins TRBV5-6 to TRBJ1-1, with 10 bases fitting TRBD1. CDR1 SGHDT and CDR2 YYEEEE come from the germline V gene. J lost 7 bases, V lost 3 bases, and 6 bases had no gene match. The CDR3 has 14 residues. The CDR3 loop reads CASSYGTGVSEAFF. DNA of the CDR3: TGTGCCAGCAGCTACGGGACAGGGGTTAGTGAAGCTTTCTTT.

This sequence joins TRBV9 and TRBJ2-3, with TRBD2 matching 10 bases. J was trimmed by 7 bases and V by 0 bases; bases with no gene match: 5. CDR3 length: 15 residues. Germline CDR1 SGDLS, CDR2 YYNGEE. The CDR3 is CASSVEAGGRYTQYF. For the CDR3, the DNA is TGTGCCAGCAGCGTAGAAGCGGGGGGGCGTTATACGCAGTATTTT.

This clone has a single count. The V call is TRBV9, the J call TRBJ2-4; TRBD2 is a possible D gene (5 bases). CDR3 length: 13 residues. With 5 bases removed from V and 9 bases from J, the gap between germline ends came to 15 bases. Germline V lookup: CDR1 SGDLS, CDR2 YYNGEE. CDR3 in amino acids: CASSEGWSGIQYF. CDR3 coding DNA: TGTGCCAGCAGTGAAGGATGGAGCGGCATTCAGTACTTC.

The rearrangement uses TRBV6-6 and TRBJ1-2, with TRBD1 as a possible D gene (6 bases). V lost 6 bases, J lost 2 bases, and 13 bases lay in between. Per germline, CDR1 MNHNY and CDR2 SVGAGI (reference sequence). This CDR3 contains 14 residues. CDR3 DNA sequence: TGTGCCAGCAGACAACAGGGCTTCAACTATGGCTACACCTTC. Translation: CASRQQGFNYGYTF.

The chain is built from TRBV6-2 or TRBV6-3 and TRBJ2-7; 10 bases agree with TRBD1. This CDR3 comprises 14 residues. The V gene end was trimmed by 6 bases and the J gene end by 6 bases; junction bases not matched to a gene: 8. Germline CDR1 reads MNHEY; CDR2 reads SVGEGT. CDR3 protein: CASSFPRTGGEQYF. In DNA form, the CDR3 reads TGTGCCAGCAGCTTCCCACGGACAGGGGGCGAGCAGTACTTC.

The J gene is TRBJ2-5, the V gene TRBV30; D might be TRBD1 (5 bases). Germline V lookup: CDR1 GTSNPN, CDR2 SVGIG (reference sequence). CDR3 length: 13 residues. V was pared by 1 base and J by 1 base, with 7 bases between. The chain's CDR3 is CAWSATVQETQYF. The CDR3 DNA is TGTGCCTGGAGTGCGACAGTCCAAGAGACCCAGTACTTC.

V usage is TRBV6-6 and J usage is TRBJ2-7; a possible D gene is TRBD1 (6 bases). Trimming removed 0 bases from V and 2 bases from J, with 8 bases in between. The CDR3 sequence is 14 residues long. Germline V lookup: CDR1 MNHNY, CDR2 SVGAGI (reference sequence). This CDR3 is CASSYSDRTYEQYV. In DNA, the CDR3 is TGTGCCAGCAGTTACTCGGACAGAACCTACGAGCAGTACGTC.

This clone was seen just once. This sequence joins TRBV27 and TRBJ1-1; D is unresolved. Germline V gene sequence: CDR1 MNHEY, CDR2 SMNVEV (reference sequence). The V gene lost 2 bases and the J gene lost 1 base, with 5 bases spanning the gap. The CDR3 extends over 13 amino acids. The CDR3 reads CASSLKENTEAFF. The CDR3 bases are TGTGCCAGCAGTTTAAAGGAGAACACTGAAGCTTTCTTT.

The chain uses TRBV2 and TRBJ2-2; 8 nucleotides match TRBD1. J was trimmed by 1 base and V by 5 bases; bases with no gene match: 6. Germline CDR1 reads SNHLY; CDR2 reads FYNNEI. CDR3 length equals 16 residues. The CDR3 is CASSRQGTLNTGELFF. CDR3 bases: TGTGCCAGCAGTCGACAGGGGACCTTGAACACCGGGGAGCTGTTTTTT. Full variable domain (rest looked up from reference TRBV2 and TRBJ2-2): EPEVTQTPSHQVTQMGQEVILRCVPISNHLYFYWYRQILGQKVEFLVSFYNNEISEKSEIFDDQFSVERPDGSNFTLKIRSTKLEDSAMYFCASSRQGTLNTGELFFGEGSRLTVL.

The CDR3 loop is CASSPSGGWGYTQYF. The DNA for the CDR3 is TGTGCCAGCAGCCCTAGCGGGGGGTGGGGGTATACGCAGTATTTT. The chain uses TRBV2 and TRBJ2-3; 11 nucleotides agree with TRBD2. Germline CDR1 reads SNHLY; CDR2 reads FYNNEI. Germline trimming cut 6 bases from V and 7 bases from J; bases unmatched to any gene: 9. The CDR3 totals 15 residues.

V usage is TRBV24-1 and J usage is TRBJ1-5; D unresolved. Trimming took 9 bases from V and 0 from J, leaving 17 bases between them. CDR3 length equals 16 residues. In germline, CDR1 is KGHDR, CDR2 SFDVKD. The CDR3 region has the DNA TGTGCCACCGGAGGCGGCGGGAGGAATAGCAATCAGCCCCAGCATTTT. Amino acids: CATGGGGRNSNQPQHF.

The rearrangement uses TRBV10-3 and TRBJ2-2, with D perhaps matching TRBD1 (6 bases). The germline V gene has CDR1 ENHRY and CDR2 SYGVKD. This CDR3 is 16 amino acids long. Trimming left V 0 bases short and J 1 base short, with 9 bases between. CDR3 in amino acids: CAISESIRGNTGELFF. Written as DNA, the CDR3 is TGTGCCATCAGTGAGTCGATCAGGGGGAACACCGGGGAGCTGTTTTTT.